This TCR beta chain was documented in a study of blood T cell repertoires in COVID-19. CDR1 is GTSNPN, CDR2 SVGIG, per germline (reference sequence). V lost 2 bases to trimming and J lost 0 bases, with 10 bases between them. The CDR3 has 14 amino acids. Source study methods: Amplifying reference gene primers gave estimates of nucleated cell counts. The protocol was immunoSEQ multiplex PCR, while the TCRdb copy is restricted to in-frame clones and leaves out a portion. V and J calls and clone size are as listed in that table; D and trimming were resolved from the DNA. The sample carries 150,000 to 200,000 clones, around 85% recorded once.

The sequence came from a woman aged 60-75 years with COVID-19, enrolled during active disease. The sequencing input was peripheral blood. V is TRBV30 and J is TRBJ1-1; no firm D call. The CDR3 spells CAWSTGLLNTEAFF. CDR3 nucleotide sequence: TGTGCCTGGAGTACCGGACTATTGAACACTGAAGCTTTCTTT.